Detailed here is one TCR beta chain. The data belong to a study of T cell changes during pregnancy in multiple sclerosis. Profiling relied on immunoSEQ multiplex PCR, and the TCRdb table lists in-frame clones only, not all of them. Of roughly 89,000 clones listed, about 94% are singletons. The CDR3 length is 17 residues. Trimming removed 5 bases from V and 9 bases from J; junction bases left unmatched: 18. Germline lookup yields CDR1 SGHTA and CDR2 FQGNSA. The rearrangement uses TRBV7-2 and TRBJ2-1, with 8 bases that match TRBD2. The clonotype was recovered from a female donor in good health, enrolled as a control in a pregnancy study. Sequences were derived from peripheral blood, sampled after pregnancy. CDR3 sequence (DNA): TGTGCCAGCAGCATTAGCCCAGAAGCGGGAGATTTGGGTGAGCAGTTCTTC. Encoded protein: CASSISPEAGDLGEQFF.